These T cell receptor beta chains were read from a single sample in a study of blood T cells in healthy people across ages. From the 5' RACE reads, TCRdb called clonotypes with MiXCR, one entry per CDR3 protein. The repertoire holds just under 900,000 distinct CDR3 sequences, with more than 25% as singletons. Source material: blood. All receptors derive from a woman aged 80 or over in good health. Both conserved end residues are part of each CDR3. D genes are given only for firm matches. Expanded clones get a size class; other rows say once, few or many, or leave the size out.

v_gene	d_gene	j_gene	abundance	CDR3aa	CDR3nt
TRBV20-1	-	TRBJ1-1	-	CSARMGGKSEAFF	TGCAGTGCTAGGATGGGGGGCAAATCTGAAGCTTTCTTT
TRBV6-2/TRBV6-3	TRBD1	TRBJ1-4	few	CASSYPPGGYRGNEKLFF	TGTGCCAGCAGTTACCCCCCAGGGGGCTACCGAGGGAATGAAAAACTGTTTTTT
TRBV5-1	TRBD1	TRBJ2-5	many	CASRPGTGGETQYF	TGCGCCAGCAGACCCGGGACAGGGGGAGAGACCCAGTACTTC
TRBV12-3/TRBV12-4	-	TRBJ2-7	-	CASSALPGTEFYEQYF	TGTGCCAGCAGTGCACTGCCCGGGACTGAGTTCTACGAGCAGTACTTC
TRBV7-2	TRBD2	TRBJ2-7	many	CASSLGGTRSYEQYF	TGTGCCAGCAGCTTAGGTGGGACTAGATCCTACGAGCAGTACTTC
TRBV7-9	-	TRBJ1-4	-	CAGSLGEKLFF	TGTGCCGGCAGCTTAGGCGAAAAACTGTTTTTT
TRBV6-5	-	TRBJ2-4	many	CASSSSGMAKNIQYF	TGTGCCAGCAGTTCGTCTGGGATGGCCAAAAACATTCAGTACTTC
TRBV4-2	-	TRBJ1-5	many	CASSQDYGEQPQHF	TGTGCCAGCAGCCAAGATTACGGGGAACAGCCCCAGCATTTT
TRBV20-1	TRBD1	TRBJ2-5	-	CSAPGQGPGYQETQYF	TGCAGTGCCCCGGGACAGGGGCCCGGGTACCAAGAGACCCAGTACTTC
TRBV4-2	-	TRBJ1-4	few	CASSLNHYRATNEKLFF	TGTGCCAGCAGCCTTAACCACTACAGGGCCACTAATGAAAAACTGTTTTTT
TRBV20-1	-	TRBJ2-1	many	CSARAGGSNEQFF	TGCAGTGCTAGAGCCGGGGGAAGCAATGAGCAGTTCTTC
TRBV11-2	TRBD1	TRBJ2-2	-	CASSSAYRQGDTGELFF	TGTGCCAGCAGCTCTGCATACCGACAGGGGGACACCGGGGAGCTGTTTTTT
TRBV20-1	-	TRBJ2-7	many	CSARTPSNTYEQYF	TGCAGTGCTAGAACGCCCTCGAATACCTACGAGCAGTACTTC
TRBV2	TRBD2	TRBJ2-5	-	CASIGGGPRYQETQYF	TGTGCCAGCATTGGCGGGGGGCCGCGGTACCAAGAGACCCAGTACTTC
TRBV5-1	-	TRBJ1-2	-	CASSFGRETLYGYTF	TGCGCCAGCAGCTTTGGACGGGAAACTCTCTATGGCTACACCTTC
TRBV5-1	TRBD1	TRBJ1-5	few	CASSPTGIGYQPQHF	TGCGCCAGCAGCCCGACAGGGATCGGCTATCAGCCCCAGCATTTT
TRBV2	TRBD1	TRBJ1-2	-	CASSEALRQGESYGYTF	TGTGCCAGCAGTGAAGCGCTTCGACAGGGCGAGAGCTATGGCTACACCTTC
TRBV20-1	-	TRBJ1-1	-	CSASRAQMNTEAFF	TGCAGTGCTAGTCGGGCGCAGATGAACACTGAAGCTTTCTTT
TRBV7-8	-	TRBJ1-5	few	CASSLGGALAQPQHF	TGTGCCAGCAGCTTGGGGGGGGCTCTAGCACAGCCCCAGCATTTT
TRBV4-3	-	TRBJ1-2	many	CASSQEGRGIKNGYTF	TGCGCCAGCAGCCAAGAAGGGCGCGGCATCAAGAATGGCTACACCTTC
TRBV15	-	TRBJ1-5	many	CATSSQDQPQHF	TGTGCCACCAGCAGTCAAGACCAGCCCCAGCATTTT
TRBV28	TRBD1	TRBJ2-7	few	CASSSSGGPYF	TGTGCCAGCAGTTCTTCAGGGGGTCCGTACTTC
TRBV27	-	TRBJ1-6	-	CASRQVAISSSPPHF	TGTGCCAGCAGACAAGTAGCCATCTCTAGCTCACCCCCCCACTTT
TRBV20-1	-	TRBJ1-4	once	CSARGGTGATNEKLFF	TGCAGTGCTAGAGGCGGGACGGGAGCAACTAATGAAAAACTGTTTTTT
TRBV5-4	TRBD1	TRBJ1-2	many	CASSLGGQGRGYGYTF	TGTGCCAGCAGCTTGGGGGGACAGGGGCGAGGTTATGGCTACACCTTC
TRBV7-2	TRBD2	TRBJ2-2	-	CASSLVPRGGAFSFTGERFF	TGTGCCAGCAGCTTAGTTCCGCGCGGGGGGGCGTTTTCGTTCACCGGGGAGCGGTTTTTT
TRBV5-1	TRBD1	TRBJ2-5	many	CASSLDGQDPKTQYF	TGCGCCAGCAGCTTGGATGGACAGGATCCGAAGACCCAGTACTTC
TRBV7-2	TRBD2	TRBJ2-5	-	CASRVSAGELQETQYF	TGTGCCAGCAGAGTTTCCGCGGGGGAACTCCAAGAGACCCAGTACTTC
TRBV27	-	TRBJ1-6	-	CASKGRVNSPLHF	TGTGCCAGCAAGGGCAGGGTAAACTCACCCCTCCACTTT
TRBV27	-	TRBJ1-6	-	CASSFRQELSPLHF	TGTGCCAGCAGTTTTCGACAGGAACTTTCACCCCTCCACTTT
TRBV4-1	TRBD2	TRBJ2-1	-	CASSRTLVGGGPDEQFF	TGCGCCAGCAGCCGGACCTTAGTGGGGGGAGGGCCTGATGAGCAGTTCTTC
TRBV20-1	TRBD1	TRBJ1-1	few	CSARAPRQGLTEAFF	TGCAGTGCTAGAGCTCCTAGACAGGGGTTGACTGAAGCTTTCTTT
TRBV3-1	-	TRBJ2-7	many	CASSPMVGRVSSYEQYF	TGTGCCAGCAGCCCTATGGTCGGTAGGGTGAGCTCCTACGAGCAGTACTTC
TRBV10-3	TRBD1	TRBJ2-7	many	CATSGTEVGKQYF	TGTGCCACCTCCGGGACAGAGGTAGGAAAGCAGTACTTC
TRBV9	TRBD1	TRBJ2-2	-	CASSVGQGATGELFF	TGTGCCAGCAGCGTAGGACAGGGGGCAACCGGGGAGCTGTTTTTT
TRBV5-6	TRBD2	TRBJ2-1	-	CASSLVKRGALGYDEQFF	TGTGCCAGCAGCTTGGTCAAGCGGGGGGCGCTGGGGTACGATGAGCAGTTCTTC
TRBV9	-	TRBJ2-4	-	CASSVGPGRRAKNIQYF	TGTGCCAGCAGCGTAGGGCCAGGCCGGCGAGCCAAAAACATTCAGTACTTC
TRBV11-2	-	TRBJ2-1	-	CASSRRGREVGNEQFF	TGTGCCAGCAGCCGTAGGGGAAGGGAAGTAGGGAATGAGCAGTTCTTC
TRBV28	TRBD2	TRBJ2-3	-	CASSFSRTSGGSTDTQYF	TGTGCCAGCAGTTTCTCCAGGACTAGCGGGGGGAGCACAGATACGCAGTATTTT
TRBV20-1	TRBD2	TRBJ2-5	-	CSASSASGGQAQYF	TGCAGTGCTAGCTCGGCTAGCGGGGGCCAGGCCCAGTACTTC
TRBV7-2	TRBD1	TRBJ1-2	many	CASSERQGSGYGYTF	TGTGCCAGCAGCGAAAGACAGGGATCGGGCTATGGCTACACCTTC
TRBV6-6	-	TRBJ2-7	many	CASSYSGPGEQYF	TGTGCCAGCAGTTACTCGGGACCCGGCGAGCAGTACTTC
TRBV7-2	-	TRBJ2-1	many	CASSFARGSGAGSEQFF	TGTGCCAGCAGCTTTGCCCGGGGGTCAGGGGCAGGAAGTGAGCAGTTCTTC
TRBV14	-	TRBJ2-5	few	CASSPLRSAVGTQYF	TGTGCCAGCAGCCCGCTTCGATCGGCGGTGGGGACCCAGTACTTC
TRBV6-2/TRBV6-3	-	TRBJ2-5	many	CASTSRIRGQETQYF	TGTGCCAGCACCTCGAGGATCAGGGGCCAAGAGACCCAGTACTTC
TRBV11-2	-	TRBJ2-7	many	CASEIQSTGIYYEQYF	TGTGCCAGCGAAATACAATCAACAGGGATCTACTACGAGCAGTACTTC
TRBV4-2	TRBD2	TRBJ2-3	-	CASSQDPTPGLAAQTDTQYF	TGTGCCAGCAGCCAAGATCCCACCCCGGGACTAGCGGCCCAGACAGATACGCAGTATTTT
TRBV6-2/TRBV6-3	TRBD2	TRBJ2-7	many	CASGERGSYNEQYF	TGTGCCAGCGGAGAGCGGGGCTCCTACAATGAGCAGTACTTC
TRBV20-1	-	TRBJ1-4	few	CSARVGTLNEKLFF	TGCAGTGCTAGAGTCGGGACACTGAATGAAAAACTGTTTTTT
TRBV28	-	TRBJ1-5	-	CASEGWNQPQHF	TGTGCCAGCGAGGGTTGGAATCAGCCCCAGCATTTT
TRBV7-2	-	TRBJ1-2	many	CASSFTSGGHSGYTF	TGTGCCAGCAGTTTCACAAGCGGGGGGCACTCTGGCTACACCTTC
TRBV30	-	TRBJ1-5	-	CDWSVAGRNQPQHF	TGTGACTGGAGTGTTGCAGGGCGCAATCAGCCCCAGCATTTT
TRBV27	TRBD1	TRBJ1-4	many	CASSFFKGQGAEKLFF	TGTGCCAGCAGTTTCTTCAAGGGACAGGGGGCCGAAAAACTGTTTTTT